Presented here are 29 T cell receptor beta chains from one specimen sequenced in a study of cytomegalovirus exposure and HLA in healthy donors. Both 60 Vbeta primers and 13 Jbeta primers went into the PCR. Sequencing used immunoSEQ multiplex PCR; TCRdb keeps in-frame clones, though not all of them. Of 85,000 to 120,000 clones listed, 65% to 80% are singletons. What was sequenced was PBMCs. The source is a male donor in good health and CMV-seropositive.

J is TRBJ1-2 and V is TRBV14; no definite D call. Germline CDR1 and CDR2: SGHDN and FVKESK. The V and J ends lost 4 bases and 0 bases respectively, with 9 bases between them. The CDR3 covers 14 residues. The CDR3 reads CASSRDMANYGYTF. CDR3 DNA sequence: TGTGCCAGCAGCCGCGATATGGCTAACTATGGCTACACCTTC.

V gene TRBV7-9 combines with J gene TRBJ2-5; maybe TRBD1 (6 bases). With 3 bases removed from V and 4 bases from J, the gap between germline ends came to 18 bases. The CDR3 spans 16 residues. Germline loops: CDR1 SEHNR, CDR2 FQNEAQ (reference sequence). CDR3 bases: TGTGCCAGCAGCTTTCGCGGCAGGGGAATAAGAGAGACCCAGTACTTC. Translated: CASSFRGRGIRETQYF.

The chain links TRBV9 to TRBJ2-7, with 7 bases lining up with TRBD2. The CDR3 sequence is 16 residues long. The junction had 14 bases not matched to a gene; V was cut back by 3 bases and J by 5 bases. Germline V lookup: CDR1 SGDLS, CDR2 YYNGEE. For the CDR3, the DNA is TGTGCCAGCAGCGCCGGGACGGAGGGAGGGATCGACGAGCAGTACTTC. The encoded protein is CASSAGTEGGIDEQYF.

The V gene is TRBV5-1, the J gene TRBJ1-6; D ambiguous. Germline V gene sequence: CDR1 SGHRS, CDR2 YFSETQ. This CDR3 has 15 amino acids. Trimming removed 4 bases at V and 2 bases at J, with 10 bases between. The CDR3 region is CASSLDGAYNSPLHF. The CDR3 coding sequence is TGCGCCAGCAGCCTGGACGGGGCCTATAATTCACCCCTCCACTTT.

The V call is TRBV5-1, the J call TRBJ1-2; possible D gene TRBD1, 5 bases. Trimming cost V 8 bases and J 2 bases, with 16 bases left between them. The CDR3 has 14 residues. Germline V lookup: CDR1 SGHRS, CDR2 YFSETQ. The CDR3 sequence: CASQTGGSNYGYTF. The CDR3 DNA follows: TGCGCCAGTCAGACGGGGGGATCCAACTATGGCTACACCTTC.

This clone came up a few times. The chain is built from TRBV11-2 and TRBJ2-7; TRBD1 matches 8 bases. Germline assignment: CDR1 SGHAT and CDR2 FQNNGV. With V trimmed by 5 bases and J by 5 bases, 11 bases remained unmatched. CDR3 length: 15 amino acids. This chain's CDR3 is CASSPIQGARNEQYF. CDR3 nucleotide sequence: TGTGCCAGCAGCCCGATTCAGGGGGCGCGCAACGAGCAGTACTTC.

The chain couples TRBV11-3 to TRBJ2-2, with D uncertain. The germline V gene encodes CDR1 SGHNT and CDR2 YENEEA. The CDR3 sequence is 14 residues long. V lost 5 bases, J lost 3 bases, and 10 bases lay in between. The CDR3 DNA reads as TGTGCCAGCAGCCACATAACACACACCGGGGAGCTGTTTTTT. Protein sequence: CASSHITHTGELFF.

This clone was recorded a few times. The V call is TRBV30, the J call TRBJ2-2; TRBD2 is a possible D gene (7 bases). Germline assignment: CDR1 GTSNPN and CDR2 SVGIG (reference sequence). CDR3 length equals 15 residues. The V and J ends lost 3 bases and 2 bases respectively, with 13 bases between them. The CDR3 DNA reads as TGTGCCTGGAGGAAAGGGGGGGCCAACACCGGGGAGCTGTTTTTT. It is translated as CAWRKGGANTGELFF.

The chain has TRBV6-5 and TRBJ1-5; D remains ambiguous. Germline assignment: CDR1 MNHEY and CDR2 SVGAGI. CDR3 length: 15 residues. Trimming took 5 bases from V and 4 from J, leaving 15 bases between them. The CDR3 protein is CASSRNRVLNQPQHF. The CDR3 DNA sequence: TGTGCCAGCAGTAGAAACCGGGTCTTAAATCAGCCCCAGCATTTT.

CDR3 nucleotide sequence: TGTGCCAGCTCCGGGACTAGCGCCACCTTGTACGAGCAGTACTTC. It codes for CASSGTSATLYEQYF. The V and J genes are TRBV28 and TRBJ2-7; 10 bases are shared with TRBD2. J was trimmed by 4 bases and V by 8 bases; bases with no gene match: 11. Germline V gives CDR1 MDHEN, CDR2 SYDVKM. The CDR3 contains 15 residues.

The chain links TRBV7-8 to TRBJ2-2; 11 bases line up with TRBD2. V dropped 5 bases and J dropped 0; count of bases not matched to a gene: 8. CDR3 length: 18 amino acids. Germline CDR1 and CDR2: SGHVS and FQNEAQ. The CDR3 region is CASSPRTTSGTNTGELFF. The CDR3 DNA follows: TGTGCCAGCAGCCCTAGGACGACTAGCGGGACGAACACCGGGGAGCTGTTTTTT.

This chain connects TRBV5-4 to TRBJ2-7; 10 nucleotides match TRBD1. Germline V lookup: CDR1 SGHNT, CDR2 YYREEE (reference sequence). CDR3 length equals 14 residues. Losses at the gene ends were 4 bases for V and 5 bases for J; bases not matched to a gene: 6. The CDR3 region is CASSRGDRGNEQYF. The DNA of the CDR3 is TGTGCCAGCAGCCGGGGGGACAGGGGAAACGAGCAGTACTTC. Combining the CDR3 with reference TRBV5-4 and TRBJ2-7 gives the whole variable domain ETGVTQSPTHLIKTRGQQVTLRCSSQSGHNTVSWYQQALGQGPQFIFQYYREEENGRGNFPPRFSGLQFPNYSSELNVNALELDDSALYLCASSRGDRGNEQYFGPGTRLTVT.

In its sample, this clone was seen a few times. CDR3 DNA sequence: TGTGCCAGCAGCCCCGGGGGGGTCCGCGACAATGAGCAGTTCTTC. It specifies CASSPGGVRDNEQFF. The chain couples TRBV11-2 to TRBJ2-1, with 8 bases lining up with TRBD2. This CDR3 has 15 amino acids. The germline CDR1 and CDR2 sequences are SGHAT and FQNNGV. J was trimmed by 5 bases and V by 5 bases; bases with no gene match: 8.

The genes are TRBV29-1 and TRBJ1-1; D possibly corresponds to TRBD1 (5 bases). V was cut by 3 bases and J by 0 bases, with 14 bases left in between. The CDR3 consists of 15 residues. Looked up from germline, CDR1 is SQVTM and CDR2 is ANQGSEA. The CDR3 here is CSVEVNQGMNTEAFF. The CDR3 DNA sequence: TGCAGCGTTGAGGTCAACCAGGGAATGAACACTGAAGCTTTCTTT.

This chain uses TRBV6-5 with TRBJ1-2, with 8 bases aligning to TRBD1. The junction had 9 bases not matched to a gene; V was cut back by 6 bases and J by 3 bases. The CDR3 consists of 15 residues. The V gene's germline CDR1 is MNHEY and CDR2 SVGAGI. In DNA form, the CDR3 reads TGTGCCAGCAGGACTGGACAGGGAGGTTACTATGGCTACACCTTC. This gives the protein CASRTGQGGYYGYTF.

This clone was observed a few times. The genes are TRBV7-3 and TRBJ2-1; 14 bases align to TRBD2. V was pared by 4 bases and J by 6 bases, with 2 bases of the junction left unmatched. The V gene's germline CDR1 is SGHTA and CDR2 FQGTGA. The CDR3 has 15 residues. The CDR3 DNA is TGTGCCAGCAGCTCGGGACTAGCGGGGGTCAATGAGCAGTTCTTC. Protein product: CASSSGLAGVNEQFF.

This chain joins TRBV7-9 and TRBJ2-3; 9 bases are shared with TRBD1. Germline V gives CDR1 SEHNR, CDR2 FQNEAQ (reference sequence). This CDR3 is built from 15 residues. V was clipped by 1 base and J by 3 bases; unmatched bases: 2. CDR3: CASSLEGQGTDTQYF. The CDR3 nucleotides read TGTGCCAGCAGCTTAGAGGGACAGGGAACAGATACGCAGTATTTT.

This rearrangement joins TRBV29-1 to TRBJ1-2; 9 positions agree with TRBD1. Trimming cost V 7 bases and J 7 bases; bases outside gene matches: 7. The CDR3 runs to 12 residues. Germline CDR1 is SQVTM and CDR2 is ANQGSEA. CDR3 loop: CSALQGAGGYTF. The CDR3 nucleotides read TGCAGCGCCTTACAGGGGGCCGGTGGCTACACCTTC.

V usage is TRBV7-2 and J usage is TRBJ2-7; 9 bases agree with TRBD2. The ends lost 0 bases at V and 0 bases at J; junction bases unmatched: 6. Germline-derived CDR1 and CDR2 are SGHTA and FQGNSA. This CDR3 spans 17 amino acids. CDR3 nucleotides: TGTGCCAGCAGCTTAGCATTTGGTAGCGGGAGCTCCTACGAGCAGTACTTC. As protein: CASSLAFGSGSSYEQYF.

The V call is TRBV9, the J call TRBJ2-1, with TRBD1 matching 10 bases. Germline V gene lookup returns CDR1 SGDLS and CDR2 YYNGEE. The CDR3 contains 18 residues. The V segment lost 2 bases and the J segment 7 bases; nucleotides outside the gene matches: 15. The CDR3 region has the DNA TGTGCCAGCAGCGTTAACCAGCGGACAGGACAGGGGGTGAATGAGCAGTTCTTC. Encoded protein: CASSVNQRTGQGVNEQFF.

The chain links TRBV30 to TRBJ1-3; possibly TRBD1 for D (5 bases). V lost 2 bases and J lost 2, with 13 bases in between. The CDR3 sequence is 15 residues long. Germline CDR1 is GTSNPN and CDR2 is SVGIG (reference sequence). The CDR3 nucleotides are TGTGCCTGGAGTAGCCCTCCAGGGACTGGAAACACCATATATTTT. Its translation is CAWSSPPGTGNTIYF.

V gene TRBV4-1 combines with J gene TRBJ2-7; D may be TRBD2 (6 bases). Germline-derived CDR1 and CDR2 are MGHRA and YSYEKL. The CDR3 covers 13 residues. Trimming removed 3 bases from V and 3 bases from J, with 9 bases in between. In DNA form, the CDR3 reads TGCGCCAGCAGCCAGGAGGGGAACTACGAGCAGTACTTC. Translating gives CASSQEGNYEQYF.

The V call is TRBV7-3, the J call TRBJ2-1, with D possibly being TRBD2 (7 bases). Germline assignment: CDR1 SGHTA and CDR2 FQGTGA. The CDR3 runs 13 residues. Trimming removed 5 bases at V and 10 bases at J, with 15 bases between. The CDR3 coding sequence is TGTGCCAGCAGCCCTGGGGGCGGGAGAGAGCAGTTCTTC. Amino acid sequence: CASSPGGGREQFF.

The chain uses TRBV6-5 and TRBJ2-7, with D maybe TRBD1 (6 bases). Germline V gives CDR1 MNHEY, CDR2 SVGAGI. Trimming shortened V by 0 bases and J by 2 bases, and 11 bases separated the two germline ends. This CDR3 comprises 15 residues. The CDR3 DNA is TGTGCCAGCAGTTACTCACCAGGGGCCACCTACGAGCAGTACTTC. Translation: CASSYSPGATYEQYF.

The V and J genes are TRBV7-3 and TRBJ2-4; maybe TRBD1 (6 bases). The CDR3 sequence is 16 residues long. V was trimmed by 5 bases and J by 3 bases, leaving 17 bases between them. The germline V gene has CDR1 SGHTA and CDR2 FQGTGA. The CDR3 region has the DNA TGTGCCAGCAGCCCACAGGGATCATATGACAAAAACATTCAGTACTTC. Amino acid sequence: CASSPQGSYDKNIQYF.

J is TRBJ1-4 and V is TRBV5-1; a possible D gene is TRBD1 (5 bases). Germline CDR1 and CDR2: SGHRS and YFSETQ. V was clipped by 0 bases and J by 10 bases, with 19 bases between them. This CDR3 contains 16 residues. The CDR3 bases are TGCGCCAGCAGCTTGGACCAGGACATCCCTTCGGGAAAACTGTTTTTT. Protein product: CASSLDQDIPSGKLFF.

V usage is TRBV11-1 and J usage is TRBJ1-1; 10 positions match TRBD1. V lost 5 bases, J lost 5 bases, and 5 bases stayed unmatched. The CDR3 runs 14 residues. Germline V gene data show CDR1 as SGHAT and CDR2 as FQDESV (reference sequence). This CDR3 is CASSPGQGRTEAFF. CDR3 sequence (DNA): TGTGCCAGCAGCCCGGGACAGGGGAGGACTGAAGCTTTCTTT.

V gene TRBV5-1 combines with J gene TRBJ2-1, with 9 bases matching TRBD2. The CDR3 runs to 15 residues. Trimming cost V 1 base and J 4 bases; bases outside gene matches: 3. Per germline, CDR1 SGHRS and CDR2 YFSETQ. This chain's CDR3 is CASSLYSGGYNEQFF. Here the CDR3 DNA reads TGCGCCAGCAGCTTGTATAGCGGGGGTTACAATGAGCAGTTCTTC.

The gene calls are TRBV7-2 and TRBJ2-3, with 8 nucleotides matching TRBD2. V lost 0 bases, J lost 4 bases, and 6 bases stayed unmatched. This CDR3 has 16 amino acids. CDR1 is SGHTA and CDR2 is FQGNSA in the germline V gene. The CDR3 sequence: CASSLAPRGGADTQYF. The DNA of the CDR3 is TGTGCCAGCAGCTTAGCGCCTCGGGGGGGCGCAGATACGCAGTATTTT. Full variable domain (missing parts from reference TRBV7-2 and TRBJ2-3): GAGVSQSPSNKVTEKGKDVELRCDPISGHTALYWYRQSLGQGLEFLIYFQGNSAPDKSGLPSDRFSAERTGGSVSTLTIQRTQQEDSAVYLCASSLAPRGGADTQYFGPGTRLTVL.